This T cell receptor beta chain was recovered during a study of CXCR3-negative and CXCR3-positive naive CD8 T cells (dated by TCRdb to the late 2010s). Turning to the overall study: In total, around 140 million TRB reads were obtained, corresponding to roughly 1.5 +/- 0.3 million reads per library. Diversity and physicochemical repertoire analyses were performed on about ten donors pooled from two independent experiments. The TRBV-TRBJ cluster analysis covered naive subsets from 5 donors and memory cells from 3 donors. The full study reports these points: Compared with CXCR3-negative naive cells, CXCR3-positive naive cells had TRB CDR3s with higher hydrophobicity (lower Kidera factor 4), lower energy, and higher strength and volume indices. Because surface CD5, which is linked to self-reactivity in mice, was comparable between the naive subsets, TCR interaction strength was also inferred from TRB CDR3 physicochemical properties. Naive CXCR3-negative and CXCR3-positive cells from the same donor showed similar TRBV-TRBJ usage, whereas memory cells showed distinct patterns. Freshly isolated PBMCs were used for most assays because CXCR3 expression partially decreased after cryopreservation. Repertoire diversity was comparably high in both naive subsets but much lower in memory CD8+ T cells.

For every CD8+ T cell subset, hundreds of thousands of cells were flow-sorted straight into RLT lysis buffer, and each subset was sorted in triplicate. To keep memory contaminants out, a stringent definition of naive CD8+ T cells was applied: CD45RO-CCR7+CD27+CD95-. Peripheral blood mononuclear cells were isolated from buffy coats by standard density gradient centrifugation. Naive CXCR3-negative and CXCR3-positive CD8+ T cells were flow-sorted using a FACSAria III. Total RNA was extracted from sorted cells using an RNeasy Mini Kit. Measured from the cysteine to the phenylalanine, the CDR3 is 15 residues long. No DNA appears here. Per the germline V gene, SGHTA is the CDR1 and FQGNSA is the CDR2. Instrument used: NextSeq 550. The Human TCR Profiling Kit (MiLaboratory) was used to make UMI-labeled 5' RACE TRB cDNA libraries. cDNA synthesis used the entire amount of extracted RNA, and PCR amplification then used the entire amount of cDNA produced. The libraries were made side by side, with each library going through the same number of PCR cycles. Under the source paper's analysis protocol: With a requirement of at least two reads per UMI, MIGEC and MiXCR extracted about 50,000 +/- 10,000 unique UMI-labeled TRB cDNA molecules per library. On average, approximately 40,000 +/- 10,000 functional in-frame TRB CDR3 nucleotide clonotypes lacking stop codons were found per library. Diversity metrics, including normalized Shannon-Wiener and Chao1, were computed in VDJtools after downsampling to 5000 UMI-labeled TRB molecules per sample. VDJtools computed clonotype-size-weighted physicochemical properties of the central five CDR3 residues: interaction energy, strength, volume and Kidera factor 4. Through TCRdb reprocessing, the reads give one entry per CDR3 protein sequence; DNA is omitted. Clone size and V and J calls follow TCRdb, not the original study. This sample's records show around 60,000 distinct CDR3 sequences. The ten most abundant clones make up 0.7% to 0.95% of the sample.

In regard to this clonotype: There is no known antigen for this receptor.

Sequenced sample: naive CXCR3+ CD8+ T cells from blood. The cell subset or site label for this specimen denotes: CD45RO-CCR7+CD27+CD95- naive CD8+ T cells expressing CXCR3 (TNR3+). The rearrangement joined TRBV7-2 to TRBJ2-7. This clonotype originated in a human donor in good health. Some clones in this sample may be carry-over from other donors' samples. CDR3 loop: CASRSDVGSPSEQYF.